These 18 T cell receptor beta chains were all obtained from the same sample, sequenced in a study of blood T cell repertoires in COVID-19. TCRdb's copy holds only in-frame clones and misses some; the assay was immunoSEQ multiplex PCR. The sample carries approximately 280,000 clones, more than 75% recorded once. Material for sequencing was peripheral blood. Receptors originate from a woman aged 25 to 39 who had recovered from COVID-19.

The chain combines TRBV6-5 with TRBJ1-1; D may be TRBD1 (5 bases). Per the germline V gene, CDR1 is MNHEY and CDR2 is SVGAGI. This CDR3 has 14 amino acids. V lost 4 bases and J 3 bases, leaving 12 bases between the germline ends. CDR3: CASSFSGDDTEAFF. The CDR3 coding sequence is TGTGCCAGCAGTTTCAGCGGGGACGACACTGAAGCTTTCTTT.

The chain recombines TRBV7-9 with TRBJ2-7; D remains ambiguous. The germline gives CDR1 SEHNR, CDR2 FQNEAQ (reference sequence). V lost 1 base and J 0 bases, leaving 13 bases between the germline ends. The length of the CDR3 is 16 residues. The chain's CDR3 is CASSLGRGKSSYEQYF. The CDR3 DNA follows: TGTGCCAGCAGCTTAGGGCGCGGAAAAAGCTCCTACGAGCAGTACTTC.

The rearrangement joins TRBV11-2 to TRBJ2-7; the D is unclear. Germline V gene sequence: CDR1 SGHAT, CDR2 FQNNGV. V was shortened by 4 bases and J by 2 bases, with 12 bases between the two germline ends. The CDR3 length is 14 residues. DNA for the CDR3: TGTGCCAGCAGCTGGGTAAGGCGGCCCTACGAGCAGTACTTC. It translates to CASSWVRRPYEQYF.

The chain combines TRBV19 with TRBJ2-1, with 9 bases fitting TRBD2. The junction had 7 bases not matched to a gene; V was cut back by 7 bases and J by 0 bases. CDR1 LNHDA and CDR2 SQIVND come from the germline V gene (reference sequence). This CDR3 spans 16 amino acids. The CDR3 region is CASTAPGLASYNEQFF. CDR3 DNA: TGTGCCAGTACCGCTCCGGGACTAGCCTCCTACAATGAGCAGTTCTTC.

The V gene is TRBV6-5, the J gene TRBJ1-6; TRBD1 agrees at 7 bases. This CDR3 has 14 residues. In germline, CDR1 is MNHEY, CDR2 SVGAGI. V dropped 6 bases and J dropped 4; count of bases not matched to a gene: 3. The CDR3 DNA is TGTGCCAGCAGACGGGACAGATATAATTCACCCCTCCACTTT. Translation gives CASRRDRYNSPLHF.

This rearrangement joins TRBV7-3 to TRBJ2-1; D gene uncertain. Trimming took off 1 base at V and 6 bases at J, with 10 bases between the two ends. The CDR3 contains 14 residues. The germline CDR1 and CDR2 sequences are SGHTA and FQGTGA. CDR3 residues: CASSLNAPSNEQFF. CDR3 nucleotides: TGTGCCAGCAGCTTAAATGCACCGAGCAATGAGCAGTTCTTC.

This sequence joins TRBV19 and TRBJ2-3, with a possible D match to TRBD2 (5 bases). The ends were cut back, 6 bases at V and 4 bases at J, with 14 bases in the middle. The V gene's germline CDR1 is LNHDA and CDR2 SQIVND (reference sequence). CDR3 length: 14 residues. Here the CDR3 DNA reads TGTGCCAGTAGGGAGGAGGCGAGGGCAGATACGCAGTATTTT. Translation: CASREEARADTQYF.

The chain employs TRBV7-9 and TRBJ2-4, with 8 bases matching TRBD1. The CDR3 contains 15 residues. The germline gives CDR1 SEHNR, CDR2 FQNEAQ (reference sequence). V lost 1 base to trimming and J lost 9 bases; unmatched junction nucleotides: 8. The CDR3, as DNA: TGTGCCAGCAGCTTAGTGGCAGGGGGCCCTCTCATTCAGTACTTC. It translates to CASSLVAGGPLIQYF.

The rearrangement uses TRBV30 and TRBJ1-1, with 7 bases lining up with TRBD1. CDR1 is GTSNPN and CDR2 is SVGIG in the germline V gene (reference sequence). The CDR3 has 15 amino acids. V shed 1 base and J 5 bases; nucleotides not matched to a gene: 10. The CDR3 loop reads CAWSDPQGGKTEAFF. The CDR3, as DNA: TGTGCCTGGAGTGACCCGCAGGGGGGTAAAACTGAAGCTTTCTTT.

This clone was detected only once. CDR3 in DNA: TGTGCCAGCACCCCAAAACAGGGGACCACTGAAGCTTTCTTT. Translated, it gives CASTPKQGTTEAFF. This chain connects TRBV5-4 to TRBJ1-1, with 7 bases fitting TRBD1. With V trimmed by 6 bases and J by 4 bases, 9 bases remained unmatched. The length of the CDR3 is 14 residues. Germline loops: CDR1 SGHNT, CDR2 YYREEE (reference sequence).

The chain couples TRBV2 to TRBJ2-5, with D uncertain. Trimming cost V 6 bases and J 4 bases, with 12 bases left between them. Germline lookup yields CDR1 SNHLY and CDR2 FYNNEI. The CDR3 spans 13 residues. This CDR3 reads CASSPIARETQYF. CDR3 coding DNA: TGTGCCAGCAGCCCAATAGCACGAGAGACCCAGTACTTC.

This chain joins TRBV5-4 and TRBJ1-3, with 8 bases lining up with TRBD1. V was pared by 4 bases and J by 1 base, with 4 bases of the junction left unmatched. The CDR3 runs 15 residues. CDR1 and CDR2 (germline): SGHNT, YYREEE (reference sequence). The CDR3 loop is CASSLGQESGNTIYF. Here the CDR3 DNA reads TGTGCCAGCAGCCTGGGACAGGAGTCTGGAAACACCATATATTTT.

The chain combines TRBV2 with TRBJ1-1, with D possibly matching TRBD1 (5 bases). CDR1 is SNHLY, CDR2 FYNNEI, per germline. This CDR3 comprises 15 residues. The V end lost 5 bases, the J end lost 6 bases, and 19 bases lay between the germline ends. CDR3 in DNA: TGTGCCAGCAGTCACAGGCTCCCCGATAGACCTGAAGCTTTCTTT. It specifies CASSHRLPDRPEAFF.

This chain joins TRBV2 and TRBJ2-1; D unclear. The V gene lost 8 bases and the J gene lost 2 bases, with 10 bases spanning the gap. The CDR3 has 13 residues. CDR1 and CDR2 from the germline V gene are SNHLY and FYNNEI. DNA of the CDR3: TGTGCCAGCTTTCGCGGCCCCTACAATGAGCAGTTCTTC. Its protein is CASFRGPYNEQFF.

The rearrangement uses TRBV6-5 and TRBJ1-1, with a weak D call TRBD1 (5 bases). V dropped 7 bases and J dropped 1 base, with 10 bases sitting between them. Per germline, CDR1 MNHEY and CDR2 SVGAGI. The CDR3 consists of 13 residues. As DNA, the CDR3 is TGTGCCAGCACCCTAAGGGGGAACACTGAAGCTTTCTTT. As protein: CASTLRGNTEAFF.

On this clone itself: This same CDR3 is encoded by further DNA sequences in the sample. V and J are TRBV6-6 and TRBJ2-3; 8 nucleotides match TRBD2. V trimming: 8 bases; J trimming: 1 base; junction bases outside the gene matches: 5. CDR3 size: 14 residues. Germline values: CDR1 MNHNY, CDR2 SVGAGI (reference sequence). The CDR3 sequence: CASRGGQGTDTQYF. CDR3 sequence (DNA): TGTGCCAGCCGGGGGGGGCAGGGCACAGATACGCAGTATTTT.

The CDR3 nucleotides read TGCGCCAGCAGTGAGCGACACCAGCAGGAGACCCAGTACTTC. Translation gives CASSERHQQETQYF. The chain has TRBV10-1 and TRBJ2-5; no firm D call. V dropped 2 bases and J dropped 5 bases, with 12 bases sitting between them. There are 14 residues in the CDR3. In germline, CDR1 is WNHNN, CDR2 SYGVQD (reference sequence).

The V call is TRBV5-8, the J call TRBJ2-4, with TRBD1 matching over 7 bases. CDR3 length: 15 amino acids. The germline gives CDR1 SGHTS, CDR2 YDEGEE. The V and J ends lost 3 bases and 1 base, in that order; junction bases with no gene match: 4. CDR3 in amino acids: CASSWGTAAKNIQYF. As DNA, the CDR3 is TGTGCCAGCAGCTGGGGGACAGCTGCCAAAAACATTCAGTACTTC.